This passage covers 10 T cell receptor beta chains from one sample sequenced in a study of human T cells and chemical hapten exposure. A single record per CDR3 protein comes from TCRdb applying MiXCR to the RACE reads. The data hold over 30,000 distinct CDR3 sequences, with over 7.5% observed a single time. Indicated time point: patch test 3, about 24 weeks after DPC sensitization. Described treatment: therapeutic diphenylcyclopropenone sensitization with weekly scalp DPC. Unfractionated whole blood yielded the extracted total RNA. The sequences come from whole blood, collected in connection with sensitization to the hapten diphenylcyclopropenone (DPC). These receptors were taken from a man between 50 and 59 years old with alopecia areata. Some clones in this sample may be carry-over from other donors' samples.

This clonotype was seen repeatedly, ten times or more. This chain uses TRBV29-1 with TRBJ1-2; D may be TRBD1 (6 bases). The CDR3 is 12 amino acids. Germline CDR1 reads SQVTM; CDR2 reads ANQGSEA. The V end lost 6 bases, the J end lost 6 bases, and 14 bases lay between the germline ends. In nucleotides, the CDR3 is TGCAGCGTGGGGCAGGGGAGGCATGGCTACACCTTC. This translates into CSVGQGRHGYTF.

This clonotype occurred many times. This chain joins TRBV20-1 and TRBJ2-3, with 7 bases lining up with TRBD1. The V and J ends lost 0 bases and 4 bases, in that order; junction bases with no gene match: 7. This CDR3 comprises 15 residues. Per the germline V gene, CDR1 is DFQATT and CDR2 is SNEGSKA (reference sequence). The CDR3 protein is CSARDRRDSPDTQYF. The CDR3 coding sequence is TGCAGTGCTAGAGATCGTCGGGACAGTCCAGATACGCAGTATTTT.

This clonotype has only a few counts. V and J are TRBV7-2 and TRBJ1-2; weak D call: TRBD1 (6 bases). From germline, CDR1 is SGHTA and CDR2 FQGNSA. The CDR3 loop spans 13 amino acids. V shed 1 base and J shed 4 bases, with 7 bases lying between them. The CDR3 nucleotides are TGTGCCAGCAGCTTAGGACAGGTCTATGGCTACACCTTC. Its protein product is CASSLGQVYGYTF.

The CDR3 region is CASSPPSTENTEAFF. In DNA, the CDR3 is TGTGCCAGCTCACCACCCTCGACAGAGAACACTGAAGCTTTCTTT. The genes are TRBV18 and TRBJ1-1; possible D gene TRBD1, 5 bases. V was clipped by 0 bases and J by 1 base, with 9 bases between them. This CDR3 region has 15 residues. Germline V gives CDR1 KGHSH, CDR2 LQKENI.

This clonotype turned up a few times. The CDR3 region has the DNA TGCAGCGCCCGATGGCCGGGGATTAATGAAAAACTGTTTTTT. It specifies CSARWPGINEKLFF. This chain connects TRBV29-1 to TRBJ1-4, with D unresolved. Germline CDR1 SQVTM, CDR2 ANQGSEA. V was shortened by 7 bases and J by 4 bases, with 16 bases between the two germline ends. The CDR3 runs to 14 residues.

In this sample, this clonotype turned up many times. The CDR3 DNA reads as TGCAGCGTGGGGGACAGTCTAACCAGGGAGCTGTTTTTT. Its protein product is CSVGDSLTRELFF. This rearrangement joins TRBV29-1 to TRBJ2-2; 7 positions match TRBD1. Germline loops: CDR1 SQVTM, CDR2 ANQGSEA. Losses at the gene ends were 6 bases for V and 9 bases for J; bases not matched to a gene: 10. The CDR3 sequence is 13 residues long.

CDR3 DNA: TGCGCCAGCAGCCAAGAGGGCATGGAGATGGAAAAACTGTTTTTT. Its protein product is CASSQEGMEMEKLFF. This rearrangement joins TRBV4-1 to TRBJ1-4; D unclear. The V and J ends lost 0 bases and 8 bases respectively, with 13 bases between them. Germline V gene lookup returns CDR1 MGHRA and CDR2 YSYEKL. The CDR3 length is 15 residues.

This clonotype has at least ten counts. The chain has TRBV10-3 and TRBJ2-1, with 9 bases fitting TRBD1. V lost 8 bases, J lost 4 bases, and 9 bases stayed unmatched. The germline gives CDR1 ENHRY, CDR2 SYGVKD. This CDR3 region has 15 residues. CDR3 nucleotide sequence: TGTGCCATCGAGATGGACAGGGGCAGGTACAATGAGCAGTTCTTC. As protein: CAIEMDRGRYNEQFF.

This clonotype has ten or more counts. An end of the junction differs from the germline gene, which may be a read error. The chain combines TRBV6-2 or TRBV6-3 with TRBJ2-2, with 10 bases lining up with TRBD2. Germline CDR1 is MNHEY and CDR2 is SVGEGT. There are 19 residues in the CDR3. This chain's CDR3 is CASSYSSASGSKNTGEPFF. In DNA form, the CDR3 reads TGTGCCAGCAGTTACTCGTCGGCTAGCGGGAGTAAGAACACCGGGGAGCCGTTTTTT.

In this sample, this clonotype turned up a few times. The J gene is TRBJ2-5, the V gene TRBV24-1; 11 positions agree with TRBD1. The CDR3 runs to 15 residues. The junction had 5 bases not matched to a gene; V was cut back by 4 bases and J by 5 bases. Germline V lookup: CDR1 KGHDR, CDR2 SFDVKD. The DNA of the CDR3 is TGTGCCACCAGTGACAGGGACAGGGGGGTGGAGACCCAGTACTTC. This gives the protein CATSDRDRGVETQYF.